These 18 T cell receptor beta chains share one sample of origin, sequenced in a study of tumor-infiltrating lymphocytes in oesophageal squamous cell carcinoma listed by TCRdb under 2016. Libraries were prepared through PCR. The run used an Illumina HiSeq 2000. Using fastp trimming at Q25 and MiXCR clonotype assembly, TCRdb reanalyzed the public sequencing data and kept in-frame beta chains. Each CDR3 protein gets just one entry, which takes the most common genes and DNA from the rows behind it. The sample table lists roughly 16,000 distinct CDR3 sequences, approximately 46% of them with a count of one. The leading ten clones occupy 40% to 50% of the sample. Input material: blood. These receptors were obtained from a female donor with esophageal squamous cell carcinoma.

By share of the sample, this clonotype is medium-sized. CDR3 sequence: CASGSRGRNEQFF. CDR3 DNA sequence: TGTGCCAGCGGGAGCCGGGGCCGCAATGAGCAGTTCTTC. J is TRBJ2-1 and V is TRBV7-2; D tentatively reads TRBD1 or TRBD2 (5 bases each). The germline V gene has CDR1 SGHTA and CDR2 FQGNSA. V was trimmed by 8 bases and J by 6 bases, leaving 14 bases between them. This CDR3 has 13 residues.

Details on this clonotype: One end of the junction is discordant with germline, which a read error may explain. The chain couples TRBV6-6 to TRBJ1-6; D is uncertain. Germline CDR1 MNHNY, CDR2 SVGAGI (reference sequence). This CDR3 has 13 residues. This CDR3 is CASSLPPGYGQYF. CDR3 DNA sequence: TGTGCCAGCAGTCTCCCTCCCGGTTACGGGCAGTACTTT.

This chain joins TRBV28 and TRBJ1-5; no firm D call. This CDR3 contains 13 residues. V shed 6 bases and J shed 4 bases, with 10 bases lying between them. Germline loops: CDR1 MDHEN, CDR2 SYDVKM. Here the CDR3 reads CASRRHRNQPQHF. CDR3 nucleotide sequence: TGTGCCAGCAGGAGACACAGAAATCAGCCCCAGCATTTT.

This chain links TRBV9 with TRBJ2-4, with D tentatively TRBD2 (6 bases). From germline, CDR1 is SGDLS and CDR2 YYNGEE. The germline V and J ends were trimmed by 0 bases and 7 bases, with 11 bases remaining between them. The CDR3 is 14 residues long. CDR3 DNA sequence: TGTGCCAGCAGCGTAGCTGATGGGGGGAACATTCAGTACTTC. Translation: CASSVADGGNIQYF.

The table lists this clonotype with a count of one. The V gene is TRBV7-2, the J gene TRBJ2-1, with D possibly TRBD1 on 7 matching bases. The germline V and J ends were trimmed by 5 bases and 7 bases, with 15 bases remaining between them. The CDR3 loop spans 14 amino acids. Per the germline V gene, CDR1 is SGHTA and CDR2 is FQGNSA. The CDR3 DNA follows: TGTGCCAGCAGCCCCAAGACAGGGAGGAATGAGCAGTTCTTC. Protein sequence: CASSPKTGRNEQFF.

Relative to its sample, this clonotype is medium-sized (0.01 to 0.1%). The chain uses TRBV24-1 and TRBJ2-6; the match to TRBD1 covers 8 bases. V lost 4 bases, J lost 0 bases, and 7 bases stayed unmatched. Germline-derived CDR1 and CDR2 are KGHDR and SFDVKD. The CDR3 extends over 18 amino acids. CDR3 bases: TGTGCCACCAGTGAGCCCGACAGGGGACTCTCTGGGGCCAACGTCCTGACTTTC. This translates into CATSEPDRGLSGANVLTF.

V gene TRBV6-9 combines with J gene TRBJ1-2, with unresolved D. The V gene's germline CDR1 is MNHGY and CDR2 SVAAGI. V lost 4 bases to trimming and J lost 4 bases, with 13 bases between them. This CDR3 is 14 amino acids long. CDR3 bases: TGTGCCAGCAGTTCGGGTCAAGCAATCTATGGCTACACCTTC. It is translated as CASSSGQAIYGYTF.

Sample share makes this clonotype medium-sized. The chain is built from TRBV7-9 and TRBJ2-7, with TRBD1 matching over 9 bases. Trimming took 4 bases from V and 7 from J; bases not matched to a gene: 20. From germline, CDR1 is SEHNR and CDR2 FQNEAQ (reference sequence). This CDR3 region has 18 residues. In DNA form, the CDR3 reads TGTGCCAGCAGCTCCACCCTCGGTGGGACAGGGACAGGAGGGGAGCAGTACTTC. Protein: CASSSTLGGTGTGGEQYF.

This clonotype occurred many times. V and J are TRBV27 and TRBJ2-3; 12 bases fit TRBD2. There are 19 residues in the CDR3. Germline trimming cut 3 bases from V and 0 bases from J; bases unmatched to any gene: 10. The germline V gene has CDR1 MNHEY and CDR2 SMNVEV (reference sequence). For the CDR3, the DNA is TGTGCCAGCAGTTTGGTTGGACTAGCGGGGATTACTAGCACAGATACGCAGTATTTT. Translation: CASSLVGLAGITSTDTQYF.

This clonotype was seen repeatedly, ten times or more. The chain employs TRBV19 and TRBJ2-7; 9 bases map to TRBD2. In germline, CDR1 is LNHDA, CDR2 SQIVND (reference sequence). V was clipped by 7 bases and J by 0 bases; unmatched bases: 13. This CDR3 is built from 17 residues. CDR3 in amino acids: CASTLPRLAVSSYEQYF. DNA of the CDR3: TGTGCCAGTACCCTACCCCGACTAGCGGTAAGCTCCTACGAGCAGTACTTC.

J is TRBJ2-7 and V is TRBV7-2, with D possibly being TRBD2 (5 bases). Trimming cost V 0 bases and J 0 bases, with 9 bases left between them. This CDR3 comprises 15 residues. Per germline, CDR1 SGHTA and CDR2 FQGNSA. This CDR3 is CASSLALGSSYEQYF. CDR3 in DNA: TGTGCCAGCAGCTTAGCGCTGGGGAGCTCCTACGAGCAGTACTTC.

This clonotype has just one count. The gene calls are TRBV20-1 and TRBJ2-7, with 7 bases aligning to TRBD2. Germline assignment: CDR1 DFQATT and CDR2 SNEGSKA (reference sequence). There are 14 residues in the CDR3. Losses at the gene ends were 3 bases for V and 3 bases for J; bases not matched to a gene: 8. The chain's CDR3 is CSASGGRALYEQYF. The CDR3 bases are TGCAGTGCTAGCGGGGGGAGGGCCCTCTACGAGCAGTACTTC.

The chain employs TRBV7-2 and TRBJ1-1; D remains ambiguous. The germline V gene encodes CDR1 SGHTA and CDR2 FQGNSA. V was cut by 1 base and J by 11 bases, with 11 bases left in between. The CDR3 covers 12 residues. The CDR3 coding sequence is TGTGCCAGCAGCTTAGGGGCCGGGGTGGCTTTCTTT. It is translated as CASSLGAGVAFF.

V is TRBV19 and J is TRBJ2-5, with 8 nucleotides matching TRBD2. Judging by the DNA end, TRBJ2-1 fits better; the J call may be wrong. The CDR3 contains 16 residues. The V gene's germline CDR1 is LNHDA and CDR2 SQIVND (reference sequence). The CDR3: CASSNGTRGFHNEQFF. The CDR3 DNA sequence: TGTGCCAGTAGTAACGGGACTAGAGGTTTCCACAATGAGCAGTTCTTC.

This clonotype has ten or more counts. The V and J genes are TRBV7-9 and TRBJ1-5; TRBD1 is a possible D gene (6 bases). Trimming cost V 1 base and J 4 bases, with 11 bases left between them. Per germline, CDR1 SEHNR and CDR2 FQNEAQ (reference sequence). CDR3 length equals 15 residues. CDR3 region: CASSLGTTGNQPQHF. In nucleotides, the CDR3 is TGTGCCAGCAGCTTAGGTACGACAGGTAATCAGCCCCAGCATTTT.

The chain employs TRBV7-2 and TRBJ1-2, with unresolved D. V lost 1 base, J lost 0 bases, and 9 bases lay in between. The CDR3 is made up of 15 amino acids. Germline CDR1 reads SGHTA; CDR2 reads FQGNSA. The CDR3 is CASSLVPGSNYGYTF. In nucleotides, the CDR3 is TGTGCCAGCAGCTTAGTGCCCGGTTCTAACTATGGCTACACCTTC.

This clonotype was seen at least ten times. J is TRBJ2-1 and V is TRBV2, with 8 bases that match TRBD2. CDR1 is SNHLY and CDR2 is FYNNEI in the germline V gene. The V segment lost 3 bases and the J segment 3 bases; nucleotides outside the gene matches: 1. The CDR3 has 14 amino acids. The CDR3 nucleotides are TGTGCCAGCAGTGAGCTAGCGGGCTACAATGAGCAGTTCTTC. It yields the protein CASSELAGYNEQFF.

In this sample, this clonotype turned up many times. The chain has TRBV5-4 and TRBJ2-7; 10 bases align to TRBD2. From germline, CDR1 is SGHNT and CDR2 YYREEE (reference sequence). The V gene end was trimmed by 5 bases and the J gene end by 4 bases; junction bases not matched to a gene: 6. The CDR3 extends over 14 amino acids. The CDR3 loop reads CASRLAGGSYEQYF. CDR3 DNA: TGTGCCAGCAGATTAGCGGGGGGATCATACGAGCAGTACTTC. Together with reference TRBV5-4 and TRBJ2-7, the CDR3 gives the full variable domain: ETGVTQSPTHLIKTRGQQVTLRCSSQSGHNTVSWYQQALGQGPQFIFQYYREEENGRGNFPPRFSGLQFPNYSSELNVNALELDDSALYLCASRLAGGSYEQYFGPGTRLTVT.